These 19 T cell receptor beta chains share one sample of origin, sequenced in a study of shared clonotypes between healthy human individuals. Profiled with immunoSEQ multiplex PCR; TCRdb holds only in-frame clones, not every one. The profile shows roughly 300,000 clones, around 86% of them singletons. Material for sequencing was memory CD8+ T cells sorted from blood. The subset is: CD45RO+ cells pooled with CCR7-negative TemRA cells. These receptors were collected from a man aged 18 to 30 in good health.

The chain uses TRBV14 and TRBJ2-7; D is possibly TRBD2 (6 bases). V was clipped by 0 bases and J by 0 bases, with 15 bases between them. The length of the CDR3 is 17 residues. The germline gives CDR1 SGHDN, CDR2 FVKESK. CDR3 protein: CASSQDRETRVSYEQYF. As DNA, the CDR3 is TGTGCCAGCAGCCAAGATAGGGAGACTAGGGTCTCCTACGAGCAGTACTTC. Together with reference TRBV14 and TRBJ2-7, the CDR3 gives the full variable domain: EAGVTQFPSHSVIEKGQTVTLRCDPISGHDNLYWYRRVMGKEIKFLLHFVKESKQDESGMPNNRFLAERTGGTYSTLKVQPAELEDSGVYFCASSQDRETRVSYEQYFGPGTRLTVT.

The chain combines TRBV7-9 with TRBJ2-2; TRBD2 matches 10 bases. The CDR3 totals 18 residues. From germline, CDR1 is SEHNR and CDR2 FQNEAQ (reference sequence). Trimming cost V 3 bases and J 4 bases; bases outside gene matches: 11. The CDR3 here is CASSFPGLAPMGTGELFF. The CDR3 DNA reads as TGTGCCAGCAGCTTTCCGGGACTAGCGCCAATGGGCACCGGGGAGCTGTTTTTT.

The CDR3 is CASSTPFLLAGGKANTGELFF. In nucleotides, the CDR3 is TGTGCCAGCAGCACCCCATTTCTACTAGCGGGAGGGAAGGCGAACACCGGGGAGCTGTTTTTT. This chain links TRBV7-6 with TRBJ2-2; 13 nucleotides align to TRBD2. With V trimmed by 5 bases and J by 0 bases, 15 bases remained unmatched. This CDR3 region has 21 residues. Germline CDR1 reads SGHVS; CDR2 reads FNYEAQ.

The CDR3 reads CASSFPPGNTIYF. The CDR3 region has the DNA TGTGCCAGCAGTTTCCCTCCGGGAAACACCATATATTTT. The chain recombines TRBV5-6 with TRBJ1-3; D unclear. Between the trimmed V and J ends, which lost 5 bases and 4 bases, there was a span of 10 bases. CDR3 length: 13 amino acids. Per the germline V gene, CDR1 is SGHDT and CDR2 is YYEEEE.

The chain has TRBV5-1 and TRBJ2-2, with D possibly being TRBD2 (6 bases). The CDR3 is 16 amino acids. The germline V gene encodes CDR1 SGHRS and CDR2 YFSETQ. V dropped 3 bases and J dropped 5 bases, with 17 bases sitting between them. The CDR3 spells CASSSSPGVGTGELFF. DNA for the CDR3: TGCGCCAGCAGCTCCTCCCCGGGGGTGGGGACCGGGGAGCTGTTTTTT.

The CDR3 DNA reads TGTGCCAGCAGCCTCGGGACTAGCGGGAGGTTACGGCATGAGCAGTTCTTC. Amino acids: CASSLGTSGRLRHEQFF. The chain recombines TRBV7-8 with TRBJ2-1; 15 bases agree with TRBD2. Germline V gene sequence: CDR1 SGHVS, CDR2 FQNEAQ. The CDR3 totals 17 residues. Losses at the gene ends were 5 bases for V and 8 bases for J; bases not matched to a gene: 10.

The V and J genes are TRBV28 and TRBJ2-5, with TRBD2 matching over 10 bases. This CDR3 has 18 residues. Germline values: CDR1 MDHEN, CDR2 SYDVKM. The J segment lost 0 bases and the V segment lost 5 bases, leaving 12 bases of the junction unmatched. This CDR3 is CASSPLLAGAMYQETQYF. CDR3 nucleotide sequence: TGTGCCAGCAGTCCCCTGCTAGCGGGGGCTATGTACCAAGAGACCCAGTACTTC.

This chain uses TRBV27 with TRBJ2-7; possibly TRBD1 for D (6 bases). V lost 9 bases, J lost 4 bases, and 13 bases lay in between. Germline assignment: CDR1 MNHEY and CDR2 SMNVEV (reference sequence). This CDR3 comprises 12 residues. The CDR3 loop is CASGGHRYEQYF. CDR3 DNA sequence: TGTGCCAGTGGGGGACATCGTTACGAGCAGTACTTC.

This clone was found a few times. This rearrangement joins TRBV25-1 to TRBJ2-7; 12 nucleotides align to TRBD2. Germline V gives CDR1 MGHDK, CDR2 SYGVNS. The junction had 7 bases not matched to a gene; V was cut back by 6 bases and J by 7 bases. The CDR3 extends over 14 amino acids. Here the CDR3 reads CASSGLAGWKEQYF. As DNA, the CDR3 is TGTGCCAGCAGCGGACTAGCGGGATGGAAAGAGCAGTACTTC.

The rearrangement joins TRBV27 to TRBJ2-2; a possible D gene is TRBD1 (7 bases). Trimming cost V 2 bases and J 6 bases, with 16 bases left between them. Germline V CDR1 and CDR2: MNHEY, SMNVEV (reference sequence). The CDR3 length is 16 residues. This CDR3 reads CASSLGGGAGAGELFF. CDR3 bases: TGTGCCAGCAGTTTAGGAGGGGGCGCCGGGGCCGGGGAGCTGTTTTTT.

The chain couples TRBV5-1 to TRBJ1-2, with D maybe TRBD1 (5 bases). Trimming removed 4 bases from V and 4 bases from J, with 14 bases in between. Germline CDR1 reads SGHRS; CDR2 reads YFSETQ. This CDR3 has 14 amino acids. The CDR3 here is CASSAVQEVYGYTF. DNA for the CDR3: TGCGCCAGCAGCGCCGTACAGGAAGTCTATGGCTACACCTTC. Looking up the rest from reference TRBV5-1 and TRBJ1-2 gives the full variable domain: KAGVTQTPRYLIKTRGQQVTLSCSPISGHRSVSWYQQTPGQGLQFLFEYFSETQRNKGNFPGRFSGRQFSNSRSEMNVSTLELGDSALYLCASSAVQEVYGYTFGSGTRLTVV.

The chain is built from TRBV2 and TRBJ1-2; D ambiguous. The germline CDR1 and CDR2 sequences are SNHLY and FYNNEI. With 7 bases removed from V and 5 bases from J, the gap between germline ends came to 11 bases. The CDR3 is 12 residues long. The CDR3 bases are TGTGCCAGCATTACGGAGTCTTATGGCTACACCTTC. Protein sequence: CASITESYGYTF.

V and J are TRBV4-1 and TRBJ2-2, with 7 bases fitting TRBD2. CDR3 length: 15 residues. Per the germline V gene, CDR1 is MGHRA and CDR2 is YSYEKL. V dropped 4 bases and J dropped 4; count of bases not matched to a gene: 6. In DNA form, the CDR3 reads TGCGCCAGCAGCCTGGGGGAGGGAGTCACCGGGGAGCTGTTTTTT. This translates into CASSLGEGVTGELFF.

J is TRBJ1-3 and V is TRBV4-1; D may be TRBD1 (6 bases). The CDR3 contains 20 residues. The germline gives CDR1 MGHRA, CDR2 YSYEKL. The ends were cut back, 2 bases at V and 2 bases at J, with 25 bases in the middle. The CDR3 region is CASSQHLLKIQGWTGNTIYF. The CDR3 DNA is TGCGCCAGCAGCCAACATCTACTAAAAATACAGGGATGGACTGGAAACACCATATATTTT.

The chain employs TRBV9 and TRBJ1-1; D may be TRBD1 (6 bases). Trimming took 7 bases from V and 0 from J, leaving 16 bases between them. This CDR3 has 15 amino acids. Germline values: CDR1 SGDLS, CDR2 YYNGEE. The CDR3, as DNA: TGTGCCAGCGGGCCACAGGGAAGCATGAACACTGAAGCTTTCTTT. This codes for CASGPQGSMNTEAFF.

The gene calls are TRBV6-5 and TRBJ2-1; D not certain. The germline V and J ends were trimmed by 7 bases and 6 bases, with 13 bases remaining between them. The CDR3 length is 13 residues. From germline, CDR1 is MNHEY and CDR2 SVGAGI. The CDR3 sequence: CASTQGGSNEQFF. DNA for the CDR3: TGTGCCAGCACCCAAGGCGGTAGCAATGAGCAGTTCTTC.

The chain is built from TRBV27 and TRBJ1-2; D gene uncertain. This CDR3 is built from 13 residues. Trimming took 2 bases from V and 2 from J, leaving 6 bases between them. Germline CDR1 is MNHEY and CDR2 is SMNVEV (reference sequence). The CDR3 nucleotides are TGTGCCAGCAGTTTAGCTGGGAACTATGGCTACACCTTC. Translating it yields CASSLAGNYGYTF.

In DNA form, the CDR3 reads TGTGCCAGTAGTATGGAGGGGATTGAAAAACTGTTTTTT. Its translation is CASSMEGIEKLFF. The J gene is TRBJ1-4, the V gene TRBV19, with D tentatively TRBD1 (5 bases). Germline CDR1 and CDR2: LNHDA and SQIVND (reference sequence). The CDR3 sequence is 13 residues long. Trimming took 3 bases from V and 7 from J, leaving 9 bases between them.

The V call is TRBV7-9, the J call TRBJ1-1, with TRBD1 identical over 7 bases. V gave up 5 bases and J gave up 3 bases; unmatched junction bases: 9. Germline CDR1 SEHNR, CDR2 FQNEAQ (reference sequence). The length of the CDR3 is 15 residues. The CDR3 here is CASSQEGGVDTEAFF. DNA for the CDR3: TGTGCCAGCAGCCAAGAAGGGGGCGTCGACACTGAAGCTTTCTTT.